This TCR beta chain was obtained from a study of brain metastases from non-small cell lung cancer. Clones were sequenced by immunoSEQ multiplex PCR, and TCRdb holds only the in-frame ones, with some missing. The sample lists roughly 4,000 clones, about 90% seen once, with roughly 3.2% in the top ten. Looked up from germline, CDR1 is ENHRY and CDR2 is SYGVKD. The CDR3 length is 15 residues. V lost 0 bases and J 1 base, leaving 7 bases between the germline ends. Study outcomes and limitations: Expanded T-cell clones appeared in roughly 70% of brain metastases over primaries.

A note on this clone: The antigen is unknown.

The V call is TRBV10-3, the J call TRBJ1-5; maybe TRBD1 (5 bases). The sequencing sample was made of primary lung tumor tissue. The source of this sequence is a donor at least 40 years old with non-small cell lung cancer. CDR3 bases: TGTGCCATCAGTGAGTCGCAGGGAAGCAATCAGCCCCAGCATTTT. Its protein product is CAISESQGSNQPQHF.